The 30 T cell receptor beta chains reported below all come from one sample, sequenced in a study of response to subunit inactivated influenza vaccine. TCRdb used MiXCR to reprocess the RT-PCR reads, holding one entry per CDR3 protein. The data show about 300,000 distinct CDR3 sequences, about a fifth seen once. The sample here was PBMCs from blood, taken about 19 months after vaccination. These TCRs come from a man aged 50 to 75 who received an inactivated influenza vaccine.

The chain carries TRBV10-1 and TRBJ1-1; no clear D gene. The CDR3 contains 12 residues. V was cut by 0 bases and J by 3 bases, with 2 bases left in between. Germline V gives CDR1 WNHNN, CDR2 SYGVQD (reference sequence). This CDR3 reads CASSESDTEAFF. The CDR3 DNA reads TGCGCCAGCAGTGAGTCGGACACTGAAGCTTTCTTT.

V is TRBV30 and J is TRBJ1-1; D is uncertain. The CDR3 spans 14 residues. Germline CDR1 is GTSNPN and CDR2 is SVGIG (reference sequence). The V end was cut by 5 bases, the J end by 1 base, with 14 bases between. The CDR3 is CAWGRRLGNTEAFF. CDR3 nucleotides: TGTGCCTGGGGTAGGAGGTTGGGGAACACTGAAGCTTTCTTT.

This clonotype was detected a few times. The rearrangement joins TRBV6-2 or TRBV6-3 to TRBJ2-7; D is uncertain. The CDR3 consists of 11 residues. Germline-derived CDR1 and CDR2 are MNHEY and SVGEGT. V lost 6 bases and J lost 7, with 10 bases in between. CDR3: CASSLRSEQYF. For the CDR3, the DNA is TGTGCCAGCAGCCTAAGGAGTGAGCAGTACTTC.

CDR3 sequence reads: CASNLDRNTDTQYF. The DNA of the CDR3 is TGTGCCAGCAACCTGGACAGAAACACAGATACGCAGTATTTT. The J gene is TRBJ2-3, the V gene TRBV5-4; TRBD1 might be the D (6 bases). V was pared by 6 bases and J by 2 bases, with 13 bases between. This CDR3 has 14 amino acids. Germline assignment: CDR1 SGHNT and CDR2 YYREEE (reference sequence).

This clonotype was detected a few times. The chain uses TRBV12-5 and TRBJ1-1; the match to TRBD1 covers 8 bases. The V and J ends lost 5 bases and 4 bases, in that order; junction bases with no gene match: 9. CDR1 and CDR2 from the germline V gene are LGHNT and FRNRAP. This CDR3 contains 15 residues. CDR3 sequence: CASGTRQGFGTEAFF. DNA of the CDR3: TGTGCTAGTGGTACCCGACAGGGGTTTGGCACTGAAGCTTTCTTT.

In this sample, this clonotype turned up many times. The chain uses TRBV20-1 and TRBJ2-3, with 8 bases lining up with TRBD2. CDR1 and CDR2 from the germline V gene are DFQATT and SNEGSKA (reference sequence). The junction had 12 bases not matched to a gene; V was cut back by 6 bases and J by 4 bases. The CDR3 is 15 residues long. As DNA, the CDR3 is TGCAGTGCCGGCCACTGGCGGGGGGAGGCAGATACGCAGTATTTT. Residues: CSAGHWRGEADTQYF.

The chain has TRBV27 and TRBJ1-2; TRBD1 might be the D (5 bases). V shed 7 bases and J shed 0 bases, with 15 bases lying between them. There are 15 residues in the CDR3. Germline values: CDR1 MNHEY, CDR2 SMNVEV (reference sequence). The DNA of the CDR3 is TGTGCCAGCACCTCCCGTGGGGGAGCTAACTATGGCTACACCTTC. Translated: CASTSRGGANYGYTF.

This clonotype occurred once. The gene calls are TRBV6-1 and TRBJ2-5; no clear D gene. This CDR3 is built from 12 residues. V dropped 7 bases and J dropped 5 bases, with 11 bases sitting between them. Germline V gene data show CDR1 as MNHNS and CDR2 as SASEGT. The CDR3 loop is CASTPGRETQYF. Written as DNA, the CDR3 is TGTGCCAGCACTCCGGGTCGGGAGACCCAGTACTTC.

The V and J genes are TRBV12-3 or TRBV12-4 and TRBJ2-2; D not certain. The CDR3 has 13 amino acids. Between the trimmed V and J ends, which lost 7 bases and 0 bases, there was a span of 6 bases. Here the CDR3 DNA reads TGTGCCAGCATCCGATCGAACACCGGGGAGCTGTTTTTT. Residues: CASIRSNTGELFF.

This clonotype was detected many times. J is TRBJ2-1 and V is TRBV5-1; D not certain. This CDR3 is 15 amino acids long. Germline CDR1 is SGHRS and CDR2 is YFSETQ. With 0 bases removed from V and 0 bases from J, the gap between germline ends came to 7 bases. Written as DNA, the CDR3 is TGCGCCAGCAGCTTGGAGGGTAGCTCCTACAATGAGCAGTTCTTC. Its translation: CASSLEGSSYNEQFF.

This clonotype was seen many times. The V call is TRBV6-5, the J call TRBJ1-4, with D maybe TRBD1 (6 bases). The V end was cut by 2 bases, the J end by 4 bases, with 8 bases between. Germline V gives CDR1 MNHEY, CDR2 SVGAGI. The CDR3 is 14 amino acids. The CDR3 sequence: CASSYGGSNEKLFF. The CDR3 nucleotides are TGTGCCAGCAGTTACGGGGGCAGTAATGAAAAACTGTTTTTT.

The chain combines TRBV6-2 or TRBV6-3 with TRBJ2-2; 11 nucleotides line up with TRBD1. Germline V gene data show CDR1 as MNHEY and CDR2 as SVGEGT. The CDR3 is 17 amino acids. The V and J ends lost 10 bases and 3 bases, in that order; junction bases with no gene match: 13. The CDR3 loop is CATFGPRGQGDTGELFF. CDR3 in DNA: TGTGCCACCTTCGGACCAAGGGGACAGGGGGACACCGGGGAGCTGTTTTTT.

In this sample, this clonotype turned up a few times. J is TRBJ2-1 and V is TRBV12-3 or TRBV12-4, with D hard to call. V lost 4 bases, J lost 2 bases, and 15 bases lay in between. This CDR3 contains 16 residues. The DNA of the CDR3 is TGTGCCAGCAGTTCCCCCCTTGGCCGGGCCTACAATGAGCAGTTCTTC. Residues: CASSSPLGRAYNEQFF.

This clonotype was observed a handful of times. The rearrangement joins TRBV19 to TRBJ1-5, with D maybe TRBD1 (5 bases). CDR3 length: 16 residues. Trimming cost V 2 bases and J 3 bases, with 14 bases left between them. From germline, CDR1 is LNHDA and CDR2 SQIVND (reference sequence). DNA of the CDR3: TGTGCCAGTAGTATACCCGTCGACAGCTCCAATCAGCCCCAGCATTTT. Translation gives CASSIPVDSSNQPQHF.

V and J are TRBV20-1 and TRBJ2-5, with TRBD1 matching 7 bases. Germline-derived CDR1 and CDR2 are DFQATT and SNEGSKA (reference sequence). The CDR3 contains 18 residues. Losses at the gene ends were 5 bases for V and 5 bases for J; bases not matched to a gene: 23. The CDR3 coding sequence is TGCAGTGCTGAGGGGGCGGGCAGGGCTGCTAGTGGTGACGAGACCCAGTACTTC. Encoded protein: CSAEGAGRAASGDETQYF.

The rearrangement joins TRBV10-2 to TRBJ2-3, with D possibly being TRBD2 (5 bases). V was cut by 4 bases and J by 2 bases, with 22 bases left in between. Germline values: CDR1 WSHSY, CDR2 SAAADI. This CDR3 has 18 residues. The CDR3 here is CASSVNPLAAGLTDTQYF. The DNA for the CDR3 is TGCGCCAGCAGTGTCAACCCCCTTGCGGCGGGCCTCACAGATACGCAGTATTTT.

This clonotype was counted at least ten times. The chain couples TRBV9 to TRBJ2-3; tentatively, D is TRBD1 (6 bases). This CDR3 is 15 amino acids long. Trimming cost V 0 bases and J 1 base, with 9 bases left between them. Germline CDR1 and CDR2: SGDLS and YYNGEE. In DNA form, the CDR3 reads TGTGCCAGCAGCGTAGCAGGGGTGGGCACAGATACGCAGTATTTT. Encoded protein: CASSVAGVGTDTQYF.

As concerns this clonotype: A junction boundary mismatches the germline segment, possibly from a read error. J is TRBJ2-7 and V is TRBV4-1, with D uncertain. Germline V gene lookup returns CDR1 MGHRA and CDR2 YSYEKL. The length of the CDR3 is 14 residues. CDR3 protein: CASSQEPPPYEQHF. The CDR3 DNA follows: TGCGCCAGCAGCCAAGAACCCCCCCCCTACGAGCAGCACTTC.

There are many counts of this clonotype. The CDR3 DNA reads TGTGCCAGCTCACGGACAGGGGGATTCCAGCCCCAGCATTTT. Amino acid sequence: CASSRTGGFQPQHF. The rearrangement joins TRBV18 to TRBJ1-5; 10 positions agree with TRBD1. The CDR3 spans 14 residues. V dropped 4 bases and J dropped 7; count of bases not matched to a gene: 4. Per the germline V gene, CDR1 is KGHSH and CDR2 is LQKENI.

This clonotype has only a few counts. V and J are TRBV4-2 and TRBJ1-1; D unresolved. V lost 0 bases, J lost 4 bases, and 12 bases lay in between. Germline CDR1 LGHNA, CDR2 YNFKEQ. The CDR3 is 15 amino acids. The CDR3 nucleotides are TGTGCCAGCAGCCAAGATATTAAGGGTTTCACTGAAGCTTTCTTT. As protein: CASSQDIKGFTEAFF.

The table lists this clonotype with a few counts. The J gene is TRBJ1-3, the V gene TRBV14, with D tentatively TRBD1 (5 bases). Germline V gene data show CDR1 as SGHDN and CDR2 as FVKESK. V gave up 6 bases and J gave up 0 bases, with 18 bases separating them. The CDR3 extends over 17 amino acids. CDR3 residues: CASRLDSSYYSGNTIYF. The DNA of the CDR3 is TGTGCCAGCAGACTAGACAGCTCCTACTACTCTGGAAACACCATATATTTT. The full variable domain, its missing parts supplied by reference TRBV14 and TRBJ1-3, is EAGVTQFPSHSVIEKGQTVTLRCDPISGHDNLYWYRRVMGKEIKFLLHFVKESKQDESGMPNNRFLAERTGGTYSTLKVQPAELEDSGVYFCASRLDSSYYSGNTIYFGEGSWLTVV.

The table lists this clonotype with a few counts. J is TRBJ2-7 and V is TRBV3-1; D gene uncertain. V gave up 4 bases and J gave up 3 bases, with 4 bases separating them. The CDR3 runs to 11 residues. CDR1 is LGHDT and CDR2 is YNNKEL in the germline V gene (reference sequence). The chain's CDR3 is CASSRHYEQYF. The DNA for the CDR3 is TGTGCCAGCAGCCGACACTACGAGCAGTACTTC.

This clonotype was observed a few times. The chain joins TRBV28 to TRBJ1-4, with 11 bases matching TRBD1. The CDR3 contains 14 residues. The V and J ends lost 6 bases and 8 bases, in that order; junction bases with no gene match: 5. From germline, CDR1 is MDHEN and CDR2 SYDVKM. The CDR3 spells CASSGQGAREKLFF. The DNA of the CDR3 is TGTGCCAGCAGCGGACAGGGGGCGAGAGAAAAACTGTTTTTT.

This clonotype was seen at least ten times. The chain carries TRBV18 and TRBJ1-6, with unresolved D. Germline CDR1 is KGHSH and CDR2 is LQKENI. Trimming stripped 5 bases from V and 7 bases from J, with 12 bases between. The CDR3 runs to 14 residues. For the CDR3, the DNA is TGTGCCAGCTCAAATTTGGGGTACAATTCACCCCTCCACTTT. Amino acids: CASSNLGYNSPLHF.

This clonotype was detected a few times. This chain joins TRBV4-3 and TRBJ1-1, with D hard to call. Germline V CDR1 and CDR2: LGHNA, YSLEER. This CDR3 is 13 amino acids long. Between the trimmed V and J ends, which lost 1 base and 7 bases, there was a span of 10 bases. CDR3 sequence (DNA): TGCGCCAGCAGCCAAGGCAGAAGGATTGAAGCTTTCTTT. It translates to CASSQGRRIEAFF.

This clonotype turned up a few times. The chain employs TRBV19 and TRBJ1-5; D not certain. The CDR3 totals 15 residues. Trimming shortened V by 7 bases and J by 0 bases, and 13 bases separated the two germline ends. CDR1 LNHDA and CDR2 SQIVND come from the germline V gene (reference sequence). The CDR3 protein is CASIHSRSSNQPQHF. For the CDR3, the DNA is TGTGCCAGTATTCATTCGCGTAGTAGCAATCAGCCCCAGCATTTT.

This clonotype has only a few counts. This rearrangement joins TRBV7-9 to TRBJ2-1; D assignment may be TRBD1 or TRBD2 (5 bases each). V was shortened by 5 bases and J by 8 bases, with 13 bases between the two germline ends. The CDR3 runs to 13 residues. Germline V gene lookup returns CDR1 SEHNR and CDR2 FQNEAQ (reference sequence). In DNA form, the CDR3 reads TGTGCCAGCAGCAGCCCGGGACGTGATGAGCAGTTCTTC. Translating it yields CASSSPGRDEQFF.

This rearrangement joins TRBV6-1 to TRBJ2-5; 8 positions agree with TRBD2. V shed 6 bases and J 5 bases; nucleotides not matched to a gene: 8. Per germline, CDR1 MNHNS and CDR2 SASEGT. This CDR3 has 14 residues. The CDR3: CASRPPAGGETQYF. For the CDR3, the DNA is TGTGCCAGCAGGCCCCCGGCGGGGGGCGAGACCCAGTACTTC.

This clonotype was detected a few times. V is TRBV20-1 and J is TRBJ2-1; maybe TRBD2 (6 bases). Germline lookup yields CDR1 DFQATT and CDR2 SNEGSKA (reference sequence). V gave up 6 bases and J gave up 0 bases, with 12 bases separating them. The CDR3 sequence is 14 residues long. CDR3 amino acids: CSARDFNSYNEQFF. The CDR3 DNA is TGCAGTGCGAGGGACTTCAACTCCTACAATGAGCAGTTCTTC.

CDR3 loop: CSASDGDSYEQYF. In nucleotides, the CDR3 is TGCAGTGCTAGCGACGGTGACTCCTACGAGCAGTACTTC. The chain couples TRBV20-1 to TRBJ2-7; D remains unclear. Per germline, CDR1 DFQATT and CDR2 SNEGSKA (reference sequence). Trimming removed 3 bases from V and 0 bases from J, with 9 bases in between. CDR3 length: 13 residues.